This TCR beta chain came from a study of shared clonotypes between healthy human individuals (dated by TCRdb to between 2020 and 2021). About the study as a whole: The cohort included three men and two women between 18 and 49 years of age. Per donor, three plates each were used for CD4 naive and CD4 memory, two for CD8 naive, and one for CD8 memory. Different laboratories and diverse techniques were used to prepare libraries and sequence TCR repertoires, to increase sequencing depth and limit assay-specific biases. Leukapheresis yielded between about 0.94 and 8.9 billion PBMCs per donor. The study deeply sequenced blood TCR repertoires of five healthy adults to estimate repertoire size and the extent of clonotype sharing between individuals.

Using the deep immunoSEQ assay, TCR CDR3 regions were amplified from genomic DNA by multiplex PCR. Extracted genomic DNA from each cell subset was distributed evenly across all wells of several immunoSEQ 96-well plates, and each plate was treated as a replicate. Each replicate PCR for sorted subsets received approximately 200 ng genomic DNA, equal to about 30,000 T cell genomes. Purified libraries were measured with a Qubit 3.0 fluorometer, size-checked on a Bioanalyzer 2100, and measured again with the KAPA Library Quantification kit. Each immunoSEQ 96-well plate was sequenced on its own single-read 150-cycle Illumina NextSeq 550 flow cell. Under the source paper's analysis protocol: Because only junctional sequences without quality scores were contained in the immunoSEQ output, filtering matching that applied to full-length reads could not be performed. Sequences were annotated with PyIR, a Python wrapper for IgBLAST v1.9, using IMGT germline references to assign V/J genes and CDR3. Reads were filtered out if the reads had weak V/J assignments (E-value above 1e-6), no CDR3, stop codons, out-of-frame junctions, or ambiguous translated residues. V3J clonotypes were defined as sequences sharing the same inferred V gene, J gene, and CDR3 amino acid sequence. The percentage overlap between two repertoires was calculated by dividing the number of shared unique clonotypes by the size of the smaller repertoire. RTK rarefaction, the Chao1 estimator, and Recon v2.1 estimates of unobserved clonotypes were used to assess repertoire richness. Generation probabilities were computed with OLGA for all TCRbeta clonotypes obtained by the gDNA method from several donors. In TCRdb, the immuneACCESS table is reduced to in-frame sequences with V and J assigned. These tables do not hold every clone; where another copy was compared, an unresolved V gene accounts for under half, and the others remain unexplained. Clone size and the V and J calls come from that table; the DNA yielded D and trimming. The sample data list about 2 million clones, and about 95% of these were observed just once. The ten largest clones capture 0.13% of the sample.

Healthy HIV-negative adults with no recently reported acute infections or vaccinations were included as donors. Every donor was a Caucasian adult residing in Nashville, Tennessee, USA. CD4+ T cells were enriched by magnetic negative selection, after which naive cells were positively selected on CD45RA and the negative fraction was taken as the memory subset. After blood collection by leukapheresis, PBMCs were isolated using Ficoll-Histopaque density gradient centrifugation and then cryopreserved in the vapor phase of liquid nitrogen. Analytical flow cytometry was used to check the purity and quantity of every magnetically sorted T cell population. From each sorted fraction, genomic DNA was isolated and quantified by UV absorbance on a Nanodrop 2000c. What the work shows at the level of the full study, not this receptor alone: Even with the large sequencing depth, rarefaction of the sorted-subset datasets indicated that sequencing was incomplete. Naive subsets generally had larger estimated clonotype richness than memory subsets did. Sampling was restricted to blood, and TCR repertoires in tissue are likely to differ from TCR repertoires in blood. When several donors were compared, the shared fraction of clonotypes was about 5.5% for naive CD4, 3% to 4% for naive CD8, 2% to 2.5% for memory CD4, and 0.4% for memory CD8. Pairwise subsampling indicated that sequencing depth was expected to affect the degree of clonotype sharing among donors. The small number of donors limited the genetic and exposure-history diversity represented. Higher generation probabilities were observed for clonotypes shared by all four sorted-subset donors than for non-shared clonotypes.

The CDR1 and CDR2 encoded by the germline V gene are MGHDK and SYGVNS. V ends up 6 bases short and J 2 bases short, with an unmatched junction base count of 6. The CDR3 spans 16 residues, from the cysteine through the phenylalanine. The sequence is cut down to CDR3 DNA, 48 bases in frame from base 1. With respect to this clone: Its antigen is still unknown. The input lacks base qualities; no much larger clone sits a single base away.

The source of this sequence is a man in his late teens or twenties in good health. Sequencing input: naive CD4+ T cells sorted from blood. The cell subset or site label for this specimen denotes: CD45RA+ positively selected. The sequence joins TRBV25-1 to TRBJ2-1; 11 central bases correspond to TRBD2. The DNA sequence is TGTGCCAGCAGCTCGGGACTAGCGGAAGCCTACAATGAGCAGTTCTTC. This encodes CASSSGLAEAYNEQFF.